What follows are 20 T cell receptor beta chains derived from one specimen sequenced in a study of T cells in localized non-small cell lung cancer. The repertoire was sequenced with immunoSEQ multiplex PCR; TCRdb's copy has only in-frame clones and lacks some. Here the sample spans roughly 990 clones, 30% to 40% being singletons. The sequenced sample was normal lung tissue next to the tumor, obtained before any cancer treatment. The receptors derive from a male donor aged 60 or over with stage II squamous cell lung carcinoma.

Relative to its sample, this clone is medium-sized. The chain recombines TRBV28 with TRBJ1-2, with 8 bases matching TRBD1. J gave up 8 bases and V 4 bases, and 6 bases lay outside the gene matches. CDR3 length: 13 residues. CDR1 is MDHEN and CDR2 is SYDVKM in the germline V gene. Here the CDR3 reads CASSSAGGNGYTF. CDR3 DNA: TGTGCCAGCAGTTCCGCAGGGGGCAACGGCTACACCTTC.

J is TRBJ2-5 and V is TRBV11-3, with a tentative D call TRBD1 (6 bases). V dropped 5 bases and J dropped 0 bases, with 13 bases sitting between them. Germline-derived CDR1 and CDR2 are SGHNT and YENEEA. The CDR3 spans 15 residues. The CDR3 DNA follows: TGTGCCAGCAGCCCCTTCACAGGGTACCAAGAGACCCAGTACTTC. This encodes CASSPFTGYQETQYF.

This clone appeared a few times. The genes are TRBV11-3 and TRBJ2-7; unclear D gene. CDR1 and CDR2 (germline): SGHNT, YENEEA. V lost 2 bases and J 1 base, leaving 9 bases between the germline ends. The CDR3 runs to 14 residues. CDR3 region: CASSLYGSSYEQYF. The CDR3 coding sequence is TGTGCCAGCAGCTTATACGGCTCGTCCTACGAGCAGTACTTC.

The chain uses TRBV11-3 and TRBJ2-1, with TRBD2 matching 9 bases. The trim removed 2 bases at V and 5 bases at J, leaving 4 bases unmatched. Germline CDR1 reads SGHNT; CDR2 reads YENEEA. The CDR3 length is 15 residues. The CDR3 DNA reads as TGTGCCAGCAGCTTATCTCTAGCGGGGAACAATGAGCAGTTCTTC. Its translation: CASSLSLAGNNEQFF.

The J gene is TRBJ2-7, the V gene TRBV19; 10 bases match TRBD2. The length of the CDR3 is 18 residues. The V gene's germline CDR1 is LNHDA and CDR2 SQIVND (reference sequence). V was pared by 4 bases and J by 3 bases, with 15 bases of the junction left unmatched. The CDR3 nucleotides are TGTGCCAGTAGTACCCGGACAGGACTAGCGGATTTTTACTACGAGCAGTACTTC. Its translation is CASSTRTGLADFYYEQYF.

This rearrangement joins TRBV30 to TRBJ1-5; no reliable D call. From germline, CDR1 is GTSNPN and CDR2 SVGIG (reference sequence). With 3 bases removed from V and 0 bases from J, the gap between germline ends came to 6 bases. CDR3 size: 13 residues. CDR3: CAWRGNSNQPQHF. CDR3 DNA: TGTGCCTGGAGGGGTAATAGCAATCAGCCCCAGCATTTT.

The chain couples TRBV29-1 to TRBJ2-2; 7 bases agree with TRBD1. Trimming cost V 6 bases and J 7 bases; bases outside gene matches: 8. This CDR3 spans 13 amino acids. Per germline, CDR1 SQVTM and CDR2 ANQGSEA. As DNA, the CDR3 is TGCAGCGTCCGGACAGGAGAAGGCGGGGAGCTGTTTTTT. It translates to CSVRTGEGGELFF.

The genes are TRBV6-8 and TRBJ2-2; 8 bases are shared with TRBD2. Germline assignment: CDR1 MNHGY and CDR2 SAAAGT. The CDR3 runs 15 residues. V trimming: 6 bases; J trimming: 1 base; junction bases outside the gene matches: 4. The CDR3 DNA follows: TGTGCCAGCAGGCGGGGGGCATTGAACACCGGGGAGCTGTTTTTT. This translates into CASRRGALNTGELFF.

The V call is TRBV14, the J call TRBJ1-3; TRBD1 is a possible D gene (6 bases). Between the trimmed V and J ends, which lost 4 bases and 3 bases, there was a span of 13 bases. Germline CDR1 and CDR2: SGHDN and FVKESK. CDR3 length: 15 residues. CDR3 nucleotides: TGTGCCAGCAGCCTCCAAGGGGGGTATGGAAACACCATATATTTT. Translated, it gives CASSLQGGYGNTIYF.

J is TRBJ2-2 and V is TRBV9; TRBD1 aligns across 7 bases. Trimming took 5 bases from V and 4 from J; bases not matched to a gene: 8. Germline lookup yields CDR1 SGDLS and CDR2 YYNGEE. The CDR3 runs to 15 residues. CDR3 loop: CASSKRRGPTGELFF. The CDR3 DNA reads TGTGCCAGCAGTAAGCGTAGGGGGCCCACCGGGGAGCTGTTTTTT.

The chain couples TRBV5-1 to TRBJ2-7; 10 bases match TRBD1. V lost 0 bases, J lost 4 bases, and 7 bases stayed unmatched. There are 16 residues in the CDR3. Germline CDR1 is SGHRS and CDR2 is YFSETQ. CDR3 sequence (DNA): TGCGCCAGCAGCTTGGCCCCGGGACAGGGGTCATACGAGCAGTACTTC. This translates into CASSLAPGQGSYEQYF.

CDR3: CASSEFSGTSGSDYEQFF. The CDR3 DNA reads as TGTGCCAGCAGTGAATTCTCCGGGACTAGCGGGAGTGACTATGAGCAGTTCTTC. V is TRBV25-1 and J is TRBJ2-1; TRBD2 matches at 14 bases. This CDR3 spans 18 amino acids. With 1 base clipped from V and 8 bases from J, the junction kept 10 bases outside the gene matches. Germline assignment: CDR1 MGHDK and CDR2 SYGVNS.

The gene calls are TRBV29-1 and TRBJ2-5; D is perhaps TRBD1 or TRBD2 (6 bases each). The CDR3 loop spans 13 amino acids. Germline V lookup: CDR1 SQVTM, CDR2 ANQGSEA. V dropped 7 bases and J dropped 9 bases, with 21 bases sitting between them. CDR3 DNA sequence: TGCAGCGGCTTAGGGGGGTCCCGAGGGGCCCAGTACTTC. It yields the protein CSGLGGSRGAQYF.

This clone was recorded a few times. The junction shows a germline mismatch at one end, possibly a read error. J is TRBJ1-3 and V is TRBV4-1, with unresolved D. This CDR3 spans 15 amino acids. Germline CDR1 MGHRA, CDR2 YSYEKL. CDR3 in amino acids: CVSSHEGGGRNTIYF. In nucleotides, the CDR3 is TGCGTCAGCAGCCACGAGGGAGGCGGTAGAAACACCATATATTTT.

V and J are TRBV18 and TRBJ2-7; D may be TRBD1 (5 bases). The CDR3 has 15 residues. Germline V lookup: CDR1 KGHSH, CDR2 LQKENI. The V end lost 5 bases, the J end lost 2 bases, and 16 bases lay between the germline ends. The chain's CDR3 is CASSVFTGEPYEQYF. The DNA for the CDR3 is TGTGCCAGCTCAGTTTTTACAGGAGAGCCCTACGAGCAGTACTTC.

The chain couples TRBV7-1 to TRBJ2-5; D assignment may be TRBD1 or TRBD2 (5 bases each). TRBV7-1 is reported as an ORF; its role is uncertain. The CDR3 runs 16 residues. With 5 bases removed from V and 5 bases from J, the gap between germline ends came to 21 bases. CDR3 protein: CASSVEGAGWGETQYF. CDR3 sequence (DNA): TGTGCCAGCAGCGTAGAAGGGGCAGGGTGGGGGGAGACCCAGTACTTC.

The gene calls are TRBV11-3 and TRBJ1-2; no clear D. This CDR3 is 14 amino acids long. CDR1 is SGHNT, CDR2 YENEEA, per germline. The V gene lost 3 bases and the J gene lost 4 bases, with 12 bases spanning the gap. In DNA, the CDR3 is TGTGCCAGCAGCTTGCCACCTAGCGGCTATGGCTACACCTTC. Translating it yields CASSLPPSGYGYTF.

V usage is TRBV7-6 and J usage is TRBJ1-1; D is possibly TRBD1 (5 bases). Germline V gene sequence: CDR1 SGHVS, CDR2 FNYEAQ. V lost 1 base and J 1 base, leaving 10 bases between the germline ends. The CDR3 extends over 15 amino acids. The CDR3 loop reads CASSLGLGPNTEAFF. The DNA for the CDR3 is TGTGCCAGCAGCTTAGGGCTGGGACCGAACACTGAAGCTTTCTTT.

This rearrangement joins TRBV19 to TRBJ1-5; D gene uncertain. Trimming shortened V by 3 bases and J by 7 bases, and 7 bases separated the two germline ends. Germline V gene sequence: CDR1 LNHDA, CDR2 SQIVND (reference sequence). This CDR3 has 12 residues. CDR3 nucleotide sequence: TGTGCCAGTAGTATCGGTTGGCAGCCCCAGCATTTT. Its translation is CASSIGWQPQHF.

The chain uses TRBV15 and TRBJ2-1; D perhaps matches TRBD1 (6 bases). The CDR3 length is 16 residues. Looked up from germline, CDR1 is LNHNV and CDR2 is YYDKDF (reference sequence). V lost 0 bases, J lost 5 bases, and 14 bases lay in between. The CDR3: CATSREQGRENNEQFF. Here the CDR3 DNA reads TGTGCCACCAGCAGAGAACAGGGACGTGAAAACAATGAGCAGTTCTTC. Filled out from reference TRBV15 and TRBJ2-1, the complete variable domain reads DAMVIQNPRYQVTQFGKPVTLSCSQTLNHNVMYWYQQKSSQAPKLLFHYYDKDFNNEADTPDNFQSRRPNTSFCFLDIRSPGLGDTAMYLCATSREQGRENNEQFFGPGTRLTVL.